This T cell receptor beta chain was captured in a study of T cells in Graves' hyperthyroidism and ophthalmopathy. This clonotype was counted ten times or more. What was amplified from RNA transcripts were TCR beta CDR3 regions. First-round RT-PCR targeting the TCR CDR3 was performed with the HTBI primer set. TCRdb re-called the multiplex PCR reads with MiXCR, one entry per CDR3 protein. This repertoire shows 350,000 to 500,000 distinct CDR3 sequences, approximately 14% found once; its top ten account for approximately 5.8%. Trimming removed 5 bases from V and 5 bases from J, with 15 bases in between. CDR1 MDHEN and CDR2 SYDVKM come from the germline V gene. This CDR3 contains 14 residues.

The source of this sequence is a woman between 18 and 29 years old with Graves' hyperthyroidism. The chain has TRBV28 and TRBJ1-1; tentatively, D is TRBD1 (6 bases). The specimen sequenced was blood. CDR3 sequence reads: CASSLGGGQTEAFF. CDR3 DNA: TGTGCCAGCAGTCTAGGGGGGGGGCAAACTGAAGCTTTCTTT.